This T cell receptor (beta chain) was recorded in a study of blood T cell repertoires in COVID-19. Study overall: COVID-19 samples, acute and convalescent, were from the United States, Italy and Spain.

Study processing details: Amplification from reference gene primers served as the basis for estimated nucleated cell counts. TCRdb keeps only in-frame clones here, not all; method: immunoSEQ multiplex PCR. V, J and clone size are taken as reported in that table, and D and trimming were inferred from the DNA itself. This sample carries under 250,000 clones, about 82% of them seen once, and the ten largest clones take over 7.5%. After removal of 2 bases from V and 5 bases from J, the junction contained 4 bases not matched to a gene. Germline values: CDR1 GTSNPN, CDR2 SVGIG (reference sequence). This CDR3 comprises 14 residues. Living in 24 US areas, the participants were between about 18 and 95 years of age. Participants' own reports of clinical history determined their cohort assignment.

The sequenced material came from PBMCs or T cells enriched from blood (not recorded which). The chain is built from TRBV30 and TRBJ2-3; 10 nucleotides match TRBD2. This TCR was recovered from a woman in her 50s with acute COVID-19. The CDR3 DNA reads TGTGCCTGGAGTAGCGGGGGGGGTGTAGATACGCAGTATTTT. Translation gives CAWSSGGGVDTQYF.